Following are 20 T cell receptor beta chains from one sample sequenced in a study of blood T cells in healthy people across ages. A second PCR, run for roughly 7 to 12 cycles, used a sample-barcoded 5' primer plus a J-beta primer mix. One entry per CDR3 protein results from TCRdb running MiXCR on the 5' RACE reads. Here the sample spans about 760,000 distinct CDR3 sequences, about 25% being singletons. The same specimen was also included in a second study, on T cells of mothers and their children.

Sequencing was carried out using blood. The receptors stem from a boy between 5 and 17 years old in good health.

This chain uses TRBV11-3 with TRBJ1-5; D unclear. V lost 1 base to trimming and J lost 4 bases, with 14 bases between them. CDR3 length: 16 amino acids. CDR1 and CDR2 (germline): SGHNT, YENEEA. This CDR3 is CASSLGGRTKNQPQHF. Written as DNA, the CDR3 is TGTGCCAGCAGCTTAGGAGGCAGAACCAAGAATCAGCCCCAGCATTTT.

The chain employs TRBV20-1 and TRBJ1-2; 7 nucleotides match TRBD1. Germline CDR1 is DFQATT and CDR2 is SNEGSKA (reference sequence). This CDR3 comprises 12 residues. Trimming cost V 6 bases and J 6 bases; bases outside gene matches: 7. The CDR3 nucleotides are TGCAGTGCCACACAGGGGACGGATGGCTACACCTTC. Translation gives CSATQGTDGYTF.

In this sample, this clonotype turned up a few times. The CDR3 DNA reads TGTGCCAGCAGTCGTGAAGCCTACAATGAGCAGTTCTTC. Its translation: CASSREAYNEQFF. The V and J genes are TRBV6-1 and TRBJ2-1; D is uncertain. Trimming pared 5 bases from V and 2 bases from J, leaving 7 bases between. The CDR3 covers 13 residues. Germline loops: CDR1 MNHNS, CDR2 SASEGT.

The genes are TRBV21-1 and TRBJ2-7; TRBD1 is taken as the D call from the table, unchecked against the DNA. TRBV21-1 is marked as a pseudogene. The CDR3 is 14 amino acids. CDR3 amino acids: CASSKGGFGYEQYF. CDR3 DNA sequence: TGTGCCAGCAGCAAAGGGGGGTTCGGGTACGAGCAGTACTTC.

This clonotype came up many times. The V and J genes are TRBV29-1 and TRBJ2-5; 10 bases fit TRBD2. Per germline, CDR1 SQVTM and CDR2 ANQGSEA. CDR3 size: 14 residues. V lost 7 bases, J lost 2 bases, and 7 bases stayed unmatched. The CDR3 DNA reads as TGCAGCGGAGTAGAGCGGGAGGGTCAAGAGACCCAGTACTTC. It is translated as CSGVEREGQETQYF.

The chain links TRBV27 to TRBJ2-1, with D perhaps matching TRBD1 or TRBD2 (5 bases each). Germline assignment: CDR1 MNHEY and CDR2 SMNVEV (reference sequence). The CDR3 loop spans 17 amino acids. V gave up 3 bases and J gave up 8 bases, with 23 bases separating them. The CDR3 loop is CASSFPPRGGRRDEQFF. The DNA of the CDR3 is TGTGCCAGCAGTTTTCCTCCTCGGGGCGGGCGGCGGGATGAGCAGTTCTTC.

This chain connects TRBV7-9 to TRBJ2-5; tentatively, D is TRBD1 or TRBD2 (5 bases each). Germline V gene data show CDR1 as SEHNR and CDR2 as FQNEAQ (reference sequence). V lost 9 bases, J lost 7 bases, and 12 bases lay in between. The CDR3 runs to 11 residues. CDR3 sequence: CASKAGGTQYF. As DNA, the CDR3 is TGTGCCAGTAAAGCTGGGGGGACCCAGTACTTC.

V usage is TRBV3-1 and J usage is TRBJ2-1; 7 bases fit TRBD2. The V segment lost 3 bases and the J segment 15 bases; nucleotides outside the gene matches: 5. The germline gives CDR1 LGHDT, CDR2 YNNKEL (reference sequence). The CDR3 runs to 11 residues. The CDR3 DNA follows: TGTGCCAGCAGCCAGGGGGGGAGTCTGTTCTTC. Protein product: CASSQGGSLFF.

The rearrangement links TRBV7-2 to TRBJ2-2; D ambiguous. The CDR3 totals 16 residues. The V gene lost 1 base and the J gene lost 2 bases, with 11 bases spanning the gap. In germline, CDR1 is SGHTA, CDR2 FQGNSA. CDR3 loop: CASSLGRRTNTGELFF. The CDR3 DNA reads TGTGCCAGCAGCTTAGGAAGGCGGACCAACACCGGGGAGCTGTTTTTT.

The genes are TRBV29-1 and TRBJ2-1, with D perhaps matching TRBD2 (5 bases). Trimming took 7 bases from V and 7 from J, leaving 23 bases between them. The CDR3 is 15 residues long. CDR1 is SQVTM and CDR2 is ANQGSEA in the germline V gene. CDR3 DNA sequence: TGCAGCGCCACTGGGAGATACAATATCGGGAATGAGCAGTTCTTC. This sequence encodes CSATGRYNIGNEQFF.

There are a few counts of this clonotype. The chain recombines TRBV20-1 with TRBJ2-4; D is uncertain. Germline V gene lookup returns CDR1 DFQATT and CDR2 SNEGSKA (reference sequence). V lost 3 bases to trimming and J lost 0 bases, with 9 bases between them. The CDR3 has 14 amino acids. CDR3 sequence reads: CSASPVVAKNIQYF. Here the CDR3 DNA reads TGCAGTGCTAGTCCTGTCGTAGCCAAAAACATTCAGTACTTC.

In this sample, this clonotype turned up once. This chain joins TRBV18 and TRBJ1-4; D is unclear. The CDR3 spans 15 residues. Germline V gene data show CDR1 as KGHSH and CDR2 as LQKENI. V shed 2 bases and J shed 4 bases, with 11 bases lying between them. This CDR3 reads CASSPGPARNEKLFF. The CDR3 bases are TGTGCCAGCTCACCAGGACCAGCCCGTAATGAAAAACTGTTTTTT.

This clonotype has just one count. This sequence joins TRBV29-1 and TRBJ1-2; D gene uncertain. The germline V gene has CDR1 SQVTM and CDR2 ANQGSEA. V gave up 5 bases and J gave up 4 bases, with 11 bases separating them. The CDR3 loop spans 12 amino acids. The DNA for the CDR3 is TGCAGCGTTTGGAGTGTGGCCTATGGCTACACCTTC. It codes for CSVWSVAYGYTF.

The CDR3 protein is CASSVGGTSGGLETQYF. CDR3 DNA: TGTGCCAGCAGCGTAGGAGGGACTAGCGGGGGGTTGGAGACCCAGTACTTC. The chain couples TRBV9 to TRBJ2-5, with TRBD2 matching over 15 bases. The germline CDR1 and CDR2 sequences are SGDLS and YYNGEE. The CDR3 covers 17 residues. The ends lost 0 bases at V and 5 bases at J; junction bases unmatched: 5.

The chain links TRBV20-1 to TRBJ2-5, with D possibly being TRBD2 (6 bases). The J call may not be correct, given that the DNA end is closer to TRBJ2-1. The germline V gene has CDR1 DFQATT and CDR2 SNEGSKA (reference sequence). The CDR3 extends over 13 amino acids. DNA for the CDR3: TGCAGTGAGGGAGGTCCCCACTACAATGAGCAGTTCTTC. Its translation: CSEGGPHYNEQFF.

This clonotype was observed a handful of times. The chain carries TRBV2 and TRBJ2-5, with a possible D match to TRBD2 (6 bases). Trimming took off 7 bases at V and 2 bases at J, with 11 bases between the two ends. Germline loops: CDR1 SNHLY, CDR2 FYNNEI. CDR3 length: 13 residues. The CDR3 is CASTVAGQETQYF. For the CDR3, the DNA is TGTGCCAGCACCGTGGCGGGACAAGAGACCCAGTACTTC.

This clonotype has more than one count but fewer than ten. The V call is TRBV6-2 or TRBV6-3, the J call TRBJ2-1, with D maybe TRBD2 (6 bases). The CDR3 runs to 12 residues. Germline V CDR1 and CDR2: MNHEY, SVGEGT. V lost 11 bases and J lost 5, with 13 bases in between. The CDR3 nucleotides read TGTGCCGGAGGGAGTAGCGACAATGAGCAGTTCTTC. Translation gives CAGGSSDNEQFF.

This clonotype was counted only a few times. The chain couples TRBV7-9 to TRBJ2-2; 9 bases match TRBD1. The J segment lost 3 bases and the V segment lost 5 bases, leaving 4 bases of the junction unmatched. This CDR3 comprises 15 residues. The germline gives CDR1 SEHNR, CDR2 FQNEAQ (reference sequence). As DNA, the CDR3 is TGTGCCAGCAGCCCCGGGACAGGGTACACCGGGGAGCTGTTTTTT. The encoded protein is CASSPGTGYTGELFF.

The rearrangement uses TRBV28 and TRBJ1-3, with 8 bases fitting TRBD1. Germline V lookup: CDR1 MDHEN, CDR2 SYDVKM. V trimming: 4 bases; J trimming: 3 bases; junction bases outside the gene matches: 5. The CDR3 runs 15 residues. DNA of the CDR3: TGTGCCAGCAGTTCGGGGACAGGTCGTGGAAACACCATATATTTT. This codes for CASSSGTGRGNTIYF.

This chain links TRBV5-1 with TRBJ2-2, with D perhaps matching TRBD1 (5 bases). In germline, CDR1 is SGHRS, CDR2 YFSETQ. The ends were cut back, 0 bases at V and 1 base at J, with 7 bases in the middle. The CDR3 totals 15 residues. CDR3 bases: TGCGCCAGCAGCTTGGATACAGGGAACACCGGGGAGCTGTTTTTT. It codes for CASSLDTGNTGELFF.